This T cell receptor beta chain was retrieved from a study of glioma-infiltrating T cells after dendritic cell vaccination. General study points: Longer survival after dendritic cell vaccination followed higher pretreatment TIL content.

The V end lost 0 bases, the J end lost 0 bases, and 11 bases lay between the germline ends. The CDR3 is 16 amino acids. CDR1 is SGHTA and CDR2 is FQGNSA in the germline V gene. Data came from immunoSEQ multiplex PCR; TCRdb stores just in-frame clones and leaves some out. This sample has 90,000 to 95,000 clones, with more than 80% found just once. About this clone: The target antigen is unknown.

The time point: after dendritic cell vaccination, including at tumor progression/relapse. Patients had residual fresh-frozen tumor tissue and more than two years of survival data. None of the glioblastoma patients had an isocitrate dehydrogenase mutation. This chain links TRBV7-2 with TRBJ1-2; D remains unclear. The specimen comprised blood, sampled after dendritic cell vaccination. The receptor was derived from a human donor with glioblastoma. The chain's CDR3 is CASSLAGVLSNYGYTF. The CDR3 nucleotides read TGTGCCAGCAGCTTAGCCGGTGTACTTTCTAACTATGGCTACACCTTC.